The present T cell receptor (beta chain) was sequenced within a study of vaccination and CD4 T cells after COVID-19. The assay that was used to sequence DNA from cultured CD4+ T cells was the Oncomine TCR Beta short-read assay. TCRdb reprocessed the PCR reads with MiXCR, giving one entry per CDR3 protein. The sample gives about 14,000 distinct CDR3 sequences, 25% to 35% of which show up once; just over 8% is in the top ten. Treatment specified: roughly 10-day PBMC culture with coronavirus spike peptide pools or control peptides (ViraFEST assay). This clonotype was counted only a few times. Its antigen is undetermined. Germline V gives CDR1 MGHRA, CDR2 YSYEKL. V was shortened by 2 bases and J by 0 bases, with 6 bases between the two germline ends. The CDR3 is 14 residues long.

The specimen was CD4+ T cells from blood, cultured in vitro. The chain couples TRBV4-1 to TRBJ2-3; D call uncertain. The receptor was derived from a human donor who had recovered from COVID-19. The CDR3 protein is CASSQPGSTDTQYF. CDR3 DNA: TGCGCCAGCAGCCAACCCGGTAGCACAGATACGCAGTATTTT.